This T cell receptor beta chain emerged from a study of T cells in Graves' hyperthyroidism and ophthalmopathy. As to this clonotype: The antigen remains unidentified.

Diagnosis relied on clinical symptoms, serum thyroxine and TRAb, thyroid ultrasound and orbital computed tomography. Trimming left V 6 bases short and J 9 bases short, with 11 bases between. Germline CDR1 reads DFQATT; CDR2 reads SNEGSKA (reference sequence). The CDR3 extends over 10 amino acids. RNA transcripts served as the template for amplifying TCR beta CDR3 regions. The TCR CDR3 was amplified in a first-round RT-PCR using the HTBI primer set. TCRdb reanalysed the multiplex PCR reads using MiXCR and keeps one entry per CDR3 protein. The data show 550,000 to 700,000 distinct CDR3 sequences, with roughly 50% seen just once and around 19% held by the top ten. Findings and limits, study-wide: Within blood appeared most thyroid clonotypes that had expanded above 0.001.

Sequencing was performed on peripheral blood or thyroid tissue (not recorded which). This chain uses TRBV20-1 with TRBJ2-5, with D possibly TRBD1 on 5 matching bases. The receptor was derived from an adult woman with Graves' disease, either hyperthyroidism or ophthalmopathy (not recorded which). The CDR3, as DNA: TGCAGTGCGCGCACAGGATCCCAGTACTTC. Residues: CSARTGSQYF.